Each of the 2 T cell receptor beta chains below was sequenced from the same sample in a study of blood T cells in healthy people across ages. The second PCR ran roughly 6 to 11 cycles with a sample-barcoded 5' primer and J-beta primers. TCRdb reprocessed the 5' RACE reads with MiXCR, giving one entry per CDR3 protein. The repertoire holds 550,000 to 750,000 distinct CDR3 sequences, roughly 20% seen once, with under 4% in the top ten. Sequenced: blood. The receptors derive from a man between 65 and 85 years old in good health.

The chain couples TRBV7-8 to TRBJ2-7; 9 bases align to TRBD2. The CDR3 contains 15 residues. Germline assignment: CDR1 SGHVS and CDR2 FQNEAQ. V dropped 4 bases and J dropped 3; count of bases not matched to a gene: 7. CDR3: CASSSGLAGIYEQYF. The CDR3 region has the DNA TGTGCCAGCAGCTCTGGGCTAGCGGGAATCTACGAGCAGTACTTC.

The chain employs TRBV6-2 or TRBV6-3 and TRBJ2-4; unclear D gene. Germline lookup yields CDR1 MNHEY and CDR2 SVGEGT. Trimming took off 6 bases at V and 0 bases at J, with 6 bases between the two ends. This CDR3 region has 13 residues. The CDR3 reads CASRIGAKNIQYF. CDR3 in DNA: TGTGCCAGCAGAATCGGAGCCAAAAACATTCAGTACTTC.